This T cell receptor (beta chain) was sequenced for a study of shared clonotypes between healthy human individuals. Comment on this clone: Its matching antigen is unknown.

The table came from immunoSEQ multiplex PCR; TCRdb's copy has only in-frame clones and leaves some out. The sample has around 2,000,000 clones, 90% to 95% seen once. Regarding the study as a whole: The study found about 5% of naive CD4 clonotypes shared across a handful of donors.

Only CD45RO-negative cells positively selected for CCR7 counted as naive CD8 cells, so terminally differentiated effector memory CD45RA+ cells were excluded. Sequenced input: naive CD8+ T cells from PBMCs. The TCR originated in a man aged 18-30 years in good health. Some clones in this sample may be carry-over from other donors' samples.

CDR3 in DNA: TGTGCCAGCAGCCCTCGAGGAGGGGTTCCCTACGAGCAGTACTTC. It encodes CASSPRGGVPYEQYF. The chain carries TRBV11-3 and TRBJ2-7; maybe TRBD2 (6 bases). There are 15 residues in the CDR3. Per the germline V gene, CDR1 is SGHNT and CDR2 is YENEEA. Between the trimmed V and J ends, which lost 5 bases and 2 bases, there was a span of 16 bases. The entire variable domain, with the rest obtained from reference TRBV11-3 and TRBJ2-7, is as follows: EAGVVQSPRYKIIEKKQPVAFWCNPISGHNTLYWYLQNLGQGPELLIRYENEEAVDDSQLPKDRFSAERLKGVDSTLKIQPAELGDSAVYLCASSPRGGVPYEQYFGPGTRLTVT.